Presented here are 18 T cell receptor beta chains from one specimen sequenced in a study of cytomegalovirus exposure and HLA in healthy donors. The protocol was immunoSEQ multiplex PCR, while the TCRdb copy is restricted to in-frame clones and leaves out a portion. The sample holds 160,000 or so clones, approximately 88% seen once. The material sequenced was PBMCs. These receptors all stem from a man between 25 and 39 years old in good health and CMV-seropositive.

Only one count was recorded for this clone. The chain has TRBV6-1 and TRBJ1-3; D is possibly TRBD1 (6 bases). The germline V and J ends were trimmed by 4 bases and 4 bases, with 14 bases remaining between them. Germline CDR1 MNHNS, CDR2 SASEGT. The CDR3 loop spans 15 amino acids. Here the CDR3 DNA reads TGTGCCAGCAGTGCGAAAACAGGGTCCGGAAACACCATATATTTT. Translated: CASSAKTGSGNTIYF.

This clone occurred many times. The chain uses TRBV29-1 and TRBJ1-4; 7 positions agree with TRBD1. The germline V gene has CDR1 SQVTM and CDR2 ANQGSEA. The CDR3 is 12 amino acids. Trimming at V came to 5 bases and at J to 7 bases, leaving 4 bases not matched to a gene. CDR3 sequence (DNA): TGCAGCGTTACCCAGGGGGGTGAAAAACTGTTTTTT. Its protein product is CSVTQGGEKLFF.

The chain uses TRBV2 and TRBJ2-2, with 8 bases that match TRBD1. The CDR3 totals 15 residues. CDR1 and CDR2 (germline): SNHLY, FYNNEI. With 6 bases clipped from V and 5 bases from J, the junction kept 8 bases outside the gene matches. CDR3 region: CASSETTGGTGELFF. In DNA, the CDR3 is TGTGCCAGCAGCGAGACCACAGGGGGAACCGGGGAGCTGTTTTTT. Looking up the rest from reference TRBV2 and TRBJ2-2 gives the full variable domain: EPEVTQTPSHQVTQMGQEVILRCVPISNHLYFYWYRQILGQKVEFLVSFYNNEISEKSEIFDDQFSVERPDGSNFTLKIRSTKLEDSAMYFCASSETTGGTGELFFGEGSRLTVL.

V usage is TRBV10-3 and J usage is TRBJ1-1; possible D gene TRBD1, 5 bases. CDR1 and CDR2 (germline): ENHRY, SYGVKD. This CDR3 has 14 amino acids. V was cut by 3 bases and J by 3 bases, with 11 bases left in between. CDR3 nucleotides: TGTGCCATCAGTGATGCGGCAGGGTACACTGAAGCTTTCTTT. Its translation: CAISDAAGYTEAFF.

The gene calls are TRBV7-6 and TRBJ2-7; 8 bases match TRBD1. The CDR3 consists of 15 residues. Looked up from germline, CDR1 is SGHVS and CDR2 is FNYEAQ. J gave up 3 bases and V 1 base, and 5 bases lay outside the gene matches. The CDR3 sequence: CASSLDGTGGYEQYF. CDR3 DNA sequence: TGTGCCAGCAGCTTAGACGGGACAGGCGGCTACGAGCAGTACTTC.

This clone appeared once. J is TRBJ2-1 and V is TRBV19, with a weak D call TRBD2 (5 bases). Germline-derived CDR1 and CDR2 are LNHDA and SQIVND (reference sequence). CDR3 length: 15 residues. Trimming pared 5 bases from V and 1 base from J, leaving 12 bases between. The CDR3 DNA sequence: TGTGCCAGTAGTTCCCGAGGGCCGTCCTACAATGAGCAGTTCTTC. It yields the protein CASSSRGPSYNEQFF.

The chain uses TRBV6-5 and TRBJ2-7; D ambiguous. This CDR3 is built from 12 residues. The ends were cut back, 6 bases at V and 2 bases at J, with 8 bases in the middle. Germline assignment: CDR1 MNHEY and CDR2 SVGAGI. CDR3 in amino acids: CASRHATYEQYF. The CDR3, as DNA: TGTGCCAGCAGGCACGCGACCTACGAGCAGTACTTC.

The rearrangement joins TRBV30 to TRBJ2-2; TRBD1 is a possible D gene (7 bases). This CDR3 has 14 residues. Germline lookup yields CDR1 GTSNPN and CDR2 SVGIG (reference sequence). CDR3 DNA: TGTGCGCAACCCGCAGGGGGGCTTGGCGGGGAGCTGTTTTTT. It encodes CAQPAGGLGGELFF.

CDR3 coding DNA: TGTGCCAGCGCCGGGACAGGGCCATCCTACGAGCAGTACTTC. Its protein product is CASAGTGPSYEQYF. This chain joins TRBV28 and TRBJ2-7; 9 bases map to TRBD1. CDR3 length: 14 residues. The J segment lost 1 base and the V segment lost 8 bases, leaving 6 bases of the junction unmatched. In germline, CDR1 is MDHEN, CDR2 SYDVKM.

In this sample, this clone turned up once. The gene calls are TRBV6-4 and TRBJ2-4; D ambiguous. This CDR3 has 15 residues. V was shortened by 4 bases and J by 6 bases, with 16 bases between the two germline ends. Germline CDR1 reads MRHNA; CDR2 reads SNTAGT. The CDR3 region has the DNA TGTGCCAGCAGTGGGTTGGGCCCCACTGGAAACATTCAGTACTTC. As protein: CASSGLGPTGNIQYF.

The sample holds a few counts of this clone. V gene TRBV14 combines with J gene TRBJ2-7; tentatively, D is TRBD1 (5 bases). V shed 5 bases and J shed 0 bases, with 11 bases lying between them. Looked up from germline, CDR1 is SGHDN and CDR2 is FVKESK. The CDR3 extends over 14 amino acids. CDR3 region: CASSDPDSSYEQYF. In DNA form, the CDR3 reads TGTGCCAGCAGCGACCCCGACAGCTCCTACGAGCAGTACTTC.

V usage is TRBV6-4 and J usage is TRBJ1-1; 7 bases align to TRBD1. Trimming cost V 7 bases and J 3 bases; bases outside gene matches: 11. CDR1 and CDR2 from the germline V gene are MRHNA and SNTAGT. The CDR3 totals 15 residues. The chain's CDR3 is CASKTDTGAHTEAFF. As DNA, the CDR3 is TGTGCCAGCAAAACGGATACAGGGGCGCACACTGAAGCTTTCTTT.

This chain joins TRBV7-8 and TRBJ1-2; D unclear. The V gene's germline CDR1 is SGHVS and CDR2 FQNEAQ. This CDR3 has 12 amino acids. The germline V and J ends were trimmed by 5 bases and 3 bases, with 7 bases remaining between them. As DNA, the CDR3 is TGTGCCAGCAGCCAAACGGACTATGGCTACACCTTC. Translating gives CASSQTDYGYTF.

The J gene is TRBJ2-7, the V gene TRBV5-5, with a possible D match to TRBD1 (6 bases). Germline lookup yields CDR1 SGHKS and CDR2 YYEKEE (reference sequence). The ends were cut back, 2 bases at V and 3 bases at J, with 12 bases in the middle. This CDR3 has 14 residues. CDR3 coding DNA: TGTGCCAGCAGCTTCATGGACAGCTACTACGAGCAGTACTTC. Residues: CASSFMDSYYEQYF.

The V and J genes are TRBV9 and TRBJ2-1; D is possibly TRBD1 (6 bases). The CDR3 contains 12 residues. The V gene lost 1 base and the J gene lost 7 bases, with 6 bases spanning the gap. The germline CDR1 and CDR2 sequences are SGDLS and YYNGEE. CDR3 DNA: TGTGCCAGCAGCGTACAGGGGAATGAGCAGTTCTTC. This gives the protein CASSVQGNEQFF.

The chain couples TRBV9 to TRBJ1-1, with D tentatively TRBD1 (5 bases). The V and J ends lost 1 base and 1 base respectively, with 11 bases between them. This CDR3 contains 15 residues. The germline gives CDR1 SGDLS, CDR2 YYNGEE. The chain's CDR3 is CASSVLAQANTEAFF. CDR3 DNA: TGTGCCAGCAGCGTATTAGCACAGGCGAACACTGAAGCTTTCTTT.

The chain combines TRBV27 with TRBJ2-7; weak D call: TRBD2 (6 bases). CDR1 and CDR2 (germline): MNHEY, SMNVEV (reference sequence). V lost 5 bases and J lost 5, with 16 bases in between. This CDR3 region has 14 residues. CDR3 in amino acids: CASSPLAGWNEQYF. The DNA for the CDR3 is TGTGCCAGCAGTCCCTTGGCGGGATGGAACGAGCAGTACTTC.

The CDR3 sequence is CASSLWQGVNNSPLHF. In DNA, the CDR3 is TGTGCCAGCAGTTTATGGCAGGGGGTCAATAATTCACCCCTCCACTTT. The V gene is TRBV28, the J gene TRBJ1-6; TRBD1 agrees at 7 bases. The CDR3 totals 16 residues. The junction had 4 bases not matched to a gene; V was cut back by 0 bases and J by 5 bases. Germline V gene sequence: CDR1 MDHEN, CDR2 SYDVKM.